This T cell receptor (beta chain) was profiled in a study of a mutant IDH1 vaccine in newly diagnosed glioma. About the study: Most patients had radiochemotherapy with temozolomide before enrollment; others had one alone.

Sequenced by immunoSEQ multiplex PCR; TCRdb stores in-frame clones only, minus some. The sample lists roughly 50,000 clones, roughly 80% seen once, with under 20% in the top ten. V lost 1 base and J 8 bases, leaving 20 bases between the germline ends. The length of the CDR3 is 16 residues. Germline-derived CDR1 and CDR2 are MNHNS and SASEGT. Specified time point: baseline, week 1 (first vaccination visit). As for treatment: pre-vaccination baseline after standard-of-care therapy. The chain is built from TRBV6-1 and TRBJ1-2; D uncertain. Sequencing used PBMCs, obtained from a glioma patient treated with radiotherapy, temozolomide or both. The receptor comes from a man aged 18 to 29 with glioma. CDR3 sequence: CASSEGSAGERAGYTF. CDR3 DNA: TGTGCCAGCAGTGAAGGGTCGGCTGGGGAAAGGGCAGGCTACACCTTC.